These 10 T cell receptor beta chains share one sample of origin, sequenced in a study of T cell responses to AZD1222 COVID-19 vaccine. This table comes from immunoSEQ multiplex PCR, and its TCRdb copy is limited to in-frame clones, with some not included. The sample lists about 140,000 clones; around 90% were seen once. The sample here was peripheral blood, taken 28 days after the second AZD1222 dose. The receptors were sampled from an adult who received the AZD1222 COVID-19 vaccine.

The chain recombines TRBV5-5 with TRBJ2-7; TRBD1 might be the D (6 bases). Trimming cost V 0 bases and J 3 bases, with 13 bases left between them. The CDR3 length is 15 residues. Germline V gene lookup returns CDR1 SGHKS and CDR2 YYEKEE (reference sequence). Written as DNA, the CDR3 is TGTGCCAGCAGCTTGGAGGCTGGGACAAGCTACGAGCAGTACTTC. Protein: CASSLEAGTSYEQYF.

The genes are TRBV6-6 and TRBJ2-7, with D perhaps being TRBD1 or TRBD2 (7 bases each). The CDR3 extends over 15 amino acids. The V gene lost 7 bases and the J gene lost 4 bases, with 20 bases spanning the gap. Looked up from germline, CDR1 is MNHNY and CDR2 is SVGAGI (reference sequence). CDR3 coding DNA: TGTGCCAGCACCCCCCGGGGGCAGGGGGGGTACGAGCAGTACTTC. Its translation is CASTPRGQGGYEQYF.

J is TRBJ1-6 and V is TRBV7-2, with D perhaps TRBD1 (6 bases). Per germline, CDR1 SGHTA and CDR2 FQGNSA. Trimming stripped 0 bases from V and 9 bases from J, with 15 bases between. The CDR3 is made up of 16 amino acids. In DNA, the CDR3 is TGTGCCAGCAGCTTAGCCATCTCAGGGGTCAGTTCACCCCTCCACTTT. Translating it yields CASSLAISGVSSPLHF. Together with reference TRBV7-2 and TRBJ1-6, the CDR3 gives the full variable domain: GAGVSQSPSNKVTEKGKDVELRCDPISGHTALYWYRQSLGQGLEFLIYFQGNSAPDKSGLPSDRFSAERTGGSVSTLTIQRTQQEDSAVYLCASSLAISGVSSPLHFGNGTRLTVT.

CDR3 protein: CASSPDMRAFF. The CDR3, as DNA: TGTGCCAGCAGCCCCGACATGCGTGCTTTCTTT. V usage is TRBV7-2 and J usage is TRBJ1-1, with D uncertain. The CDR3 spans 11 residues. The germline V gene encodes CDR1 SGHTA and CDR2 FQGNSA. V lost 5 bases, J lost 11 bases, and 12 bases lay in between.

The chain recombines TRBV14 with TRBJ2-1; unclear D gene. Per germline, CDR1 SGHDN and CDR2 FVKESK. The ends were cut back, 4 bases at V and 0 bases at J, with 10 bases in the middle. The CDR3 has 15 residues. The CDR3 sequence: CASSRLESSYNEQFF. The CDR3 nucleotides read TGTGCCAGCAGCCGTCTCGAGAGCTCCTACAATGAGCAGTTCTTC.

This sequence joins TRBV6-2 or TRBV6-3 and TRBJ1-3; D gene unclear. There are 19 residues in the CDR3. The V gene lost 0 bases and the J gene lost 0 bases, with 18 bases spanning the gap. Germline loops: CDR1 MNHEY, CDR2 SVGEGT. The CDR3 is CASSYSPNRRLSSGNTIYF. The CDR3 DNA sequence: TGTGCCAGCAGTTACTCGCCCAACCGACGACTAAGCTCTGGAAACACCATATATTTT.

This rearrangement joins TRBV7-3 to TRBJ1-1; no reliable D call. From germline, CDR1 is SGHTA and CDR2 FQGTGA. V lost 3 bases and J lost 4, with 9 bases in between. The CDR3 has 13 amino acids. CDR3 in DNA: TGTGCCAGCAGCTTGCACAGTGGCACTGAAGCTTTCTTT. Translating gives CASSLHSGTEAFF.

V gene TRBV9 combines with J gene TRBJ2-3; TRBD2 aligns across 8 bases. The CDR3 totals 15 residues. Germline V gives CDR1 SGDLS, CDR2 YYNGEE. With V trimmed by 6 bases and J by 4 bases, 10 bases remained unmatched. The CDR3 sequence is CASTPGGGSADTQYF. CDR3 nucleotides: TGTGCCAGCACCCCCGGGGGGGGTAGCGCAGATACGCAGTATTTT.

The chain uses TRBV2 and TRBJ1-4; D gene unclear. Germline V gives CDR1 SNHLY, CDR2 FYNNEI. Trimming took 4 bases from V and 8 from J, leaving 14 bases between them. This CDR3 contains 14 residues. This chain's CDR3 is CASSGKAAEEKLFF. CDR3 nucleotide sequence: TGTGCCAGCAGTGGAAAAGCGGCAGAAGAAAAACTGTTTTTT.

The rearrangement joins TRBV4-1 to TRBJ1-5; possibly TRBD1 for D (5 bases). V lost 8 bases, J lost 1 base, and 15 bases lay in between. The CDR3 contains 15 residues. The V gene's germline CDR1 is MGHRA and CDR2 YSYEKL. In DNA form, the CDR3 reads TGCGCCAGCCAGCCGGGACTAAAAAGCAATCAGCCCCAGCATTTT. As protein: CASQPGLKSNQPQHF.